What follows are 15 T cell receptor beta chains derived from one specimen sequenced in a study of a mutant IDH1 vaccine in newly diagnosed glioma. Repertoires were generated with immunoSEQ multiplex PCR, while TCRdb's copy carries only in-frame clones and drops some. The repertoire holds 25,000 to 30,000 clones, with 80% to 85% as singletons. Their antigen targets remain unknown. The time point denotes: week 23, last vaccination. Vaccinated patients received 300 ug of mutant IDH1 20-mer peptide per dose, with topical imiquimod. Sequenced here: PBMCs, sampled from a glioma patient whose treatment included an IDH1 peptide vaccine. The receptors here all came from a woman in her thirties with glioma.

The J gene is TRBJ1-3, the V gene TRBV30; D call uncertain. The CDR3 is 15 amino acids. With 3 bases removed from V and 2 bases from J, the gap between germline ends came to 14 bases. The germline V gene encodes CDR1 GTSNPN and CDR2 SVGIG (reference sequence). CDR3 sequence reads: CAWRPSGFAGNTIYF. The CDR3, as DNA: TGTGCCTGGAGACCCTCCGGGTTTGCTGGAAACACCATATATTTT.

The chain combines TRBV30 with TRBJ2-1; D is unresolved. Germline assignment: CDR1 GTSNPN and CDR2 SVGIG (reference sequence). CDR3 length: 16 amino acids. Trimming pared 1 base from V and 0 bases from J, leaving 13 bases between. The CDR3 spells CAWSGGTESSYNEQFF. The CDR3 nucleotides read TGTGCCTGGAGTGGGGGAACAGAGAGCTCCTACAATGAGCAGTTCTTC. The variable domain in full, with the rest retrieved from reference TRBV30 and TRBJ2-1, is SQTIHQWPATLVQPVGSPLSLECTVEGTSNPNLYWYRQAAGRGLQLLFYSVGIGQISSEVPQNLSASRPQDRQFILSSKKLLLSDSGFYLCAWSGGTESSYNEQFFGPGTRLTVL.

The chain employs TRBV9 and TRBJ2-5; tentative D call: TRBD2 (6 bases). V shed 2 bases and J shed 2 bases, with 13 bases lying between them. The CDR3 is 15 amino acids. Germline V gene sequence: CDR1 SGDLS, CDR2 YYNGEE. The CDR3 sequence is CASSVGGSHQETQYF. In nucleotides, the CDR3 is TGTGCCAGCAGCGTTGGAGGGAGTCATCAAGAGACCCAGTACTTC.

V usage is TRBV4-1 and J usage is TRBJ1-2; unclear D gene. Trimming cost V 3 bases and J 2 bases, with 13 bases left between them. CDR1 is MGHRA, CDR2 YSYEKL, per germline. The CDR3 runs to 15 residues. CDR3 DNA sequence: TGCGCCAGCAGCCAGCCTATCGAGCGGAACTATGGCTACACCTTC. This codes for CASSQPIERNYGYTF.

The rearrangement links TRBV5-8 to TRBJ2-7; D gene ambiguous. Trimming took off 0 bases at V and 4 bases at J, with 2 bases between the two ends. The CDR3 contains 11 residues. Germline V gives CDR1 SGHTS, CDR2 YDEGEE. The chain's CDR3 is CASSLAYEQYF. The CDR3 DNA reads TGTGCCAGCAGCTTGGCTTACGAGCAGTACTTC.

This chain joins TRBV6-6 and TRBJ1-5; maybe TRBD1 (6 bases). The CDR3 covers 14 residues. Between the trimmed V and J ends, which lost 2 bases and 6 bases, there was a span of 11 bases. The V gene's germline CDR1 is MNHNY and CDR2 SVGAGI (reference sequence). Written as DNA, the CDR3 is TGTGCCAGCAGTTACACTAGGGGGATTCAGCCCCAGCATTTT. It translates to CASSYTRGIQPQHF.

The CDR3 loop is CASSIGGDTEAFF. The CDR3 region has the DNA TGTGCCAGTAGTATAGGAGGGGACACTGAAGCTTTCTTT. This chain connects TRBV19 to TRBJ1-1, with D possibly matching TRBD1 (5 bases). Germline values: CDR1 LNHDA, CDR2 SQIVND (reference sequence). CDR3 length: 13 amino acids. V lost 1 base and J lost 3, with 6 bases in between.

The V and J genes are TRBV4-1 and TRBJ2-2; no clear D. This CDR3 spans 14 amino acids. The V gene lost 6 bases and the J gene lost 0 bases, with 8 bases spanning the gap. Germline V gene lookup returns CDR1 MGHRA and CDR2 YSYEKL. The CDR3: CASRGPSNTGELFF. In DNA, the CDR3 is TGCGCCAGCAGGGGTCCTTCGAACACCGGGGAGCTGTTTTTT.

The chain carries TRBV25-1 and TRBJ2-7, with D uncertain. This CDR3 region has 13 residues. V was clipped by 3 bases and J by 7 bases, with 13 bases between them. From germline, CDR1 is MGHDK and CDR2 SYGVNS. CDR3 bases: TGTGCCAGCAGTGAGGATCCCCGGGTGGAGCAGTACTTC. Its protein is CASSEDPRVEQYF.

CDR3 nucleotides: TGTGCCAGCAGTGGACTGCTGAACAATGAGCAGTTCTTC. This sequence encodes CASSGLLNNEQFF. The chain couples TRBV6-1 to TRBJ2-1; D remains ambiguous. CDR3 size: 13 residues. V was pared by 4 bases and J by 5 bases, with 9 bases between. The germline CDR1 and CDR2 sequences are MNHNS and SASEGT.

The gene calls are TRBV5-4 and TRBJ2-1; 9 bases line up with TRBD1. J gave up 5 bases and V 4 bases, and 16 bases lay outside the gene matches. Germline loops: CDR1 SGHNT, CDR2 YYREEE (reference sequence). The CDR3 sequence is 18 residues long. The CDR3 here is CASSRRTTGTGSNNEQFF. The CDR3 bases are TGTGCCAGCAGCCGACGAACTACCGGGACAGGGAGTAACAATGAGCAGTTCTTC.

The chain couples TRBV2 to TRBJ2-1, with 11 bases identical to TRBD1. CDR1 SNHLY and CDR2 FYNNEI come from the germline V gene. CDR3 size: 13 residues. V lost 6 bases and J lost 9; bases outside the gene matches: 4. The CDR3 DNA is TGTGCCAGCAGCGGACAGGGGGCGGGTGAGCAGTTCTTC. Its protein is CASSGQGAGEQFF.

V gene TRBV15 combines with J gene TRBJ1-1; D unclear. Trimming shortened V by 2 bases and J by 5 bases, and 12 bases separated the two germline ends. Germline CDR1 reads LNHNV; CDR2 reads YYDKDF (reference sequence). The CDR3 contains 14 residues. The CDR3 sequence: CATSRWGLDTEAFF. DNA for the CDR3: TGTGCCACCAGCAGATGGGGTCTGGATACTGAAGCTTTCTTT.

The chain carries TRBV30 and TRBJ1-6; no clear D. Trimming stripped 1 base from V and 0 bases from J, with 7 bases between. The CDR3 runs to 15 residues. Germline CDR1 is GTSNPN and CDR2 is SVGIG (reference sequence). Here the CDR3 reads CAWSEGSSYNSPLHF. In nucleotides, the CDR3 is TGTGCCTGGAGTGAAGGAAGCTCCTATAATTCACCCCTCCACTTT. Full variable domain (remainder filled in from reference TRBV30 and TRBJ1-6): SQTIHQWPATLVQPVGSPLSLECTVEGTSNPNLYWYRQAAGRGLQLLFYSVGIGQISSEVPQNLSASRPQDRQFILSSKKLLLSDSGFYLCAWSEGSSYNSPLHFGNGTRLTVT.

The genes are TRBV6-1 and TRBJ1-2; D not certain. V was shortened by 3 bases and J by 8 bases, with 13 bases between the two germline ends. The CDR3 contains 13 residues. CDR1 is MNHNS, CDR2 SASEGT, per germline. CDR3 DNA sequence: TGTGCCAGCAGTGATGGTGGGTACGGGGGCTACACCTTC. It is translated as CASSDGGYGGYTF.